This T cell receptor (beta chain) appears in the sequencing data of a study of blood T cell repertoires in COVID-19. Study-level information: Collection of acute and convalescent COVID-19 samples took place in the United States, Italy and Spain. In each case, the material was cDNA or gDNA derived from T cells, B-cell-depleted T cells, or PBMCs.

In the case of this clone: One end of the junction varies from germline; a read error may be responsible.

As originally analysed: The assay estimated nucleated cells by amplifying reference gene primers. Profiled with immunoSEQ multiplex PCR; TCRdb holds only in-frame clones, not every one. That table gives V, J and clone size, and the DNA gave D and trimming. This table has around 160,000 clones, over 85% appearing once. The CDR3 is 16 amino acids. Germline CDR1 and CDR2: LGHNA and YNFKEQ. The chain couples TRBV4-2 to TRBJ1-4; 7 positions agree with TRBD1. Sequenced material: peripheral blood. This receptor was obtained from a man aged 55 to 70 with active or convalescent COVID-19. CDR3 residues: CASRQEVGQYNEKLFF. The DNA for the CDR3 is TGTGCCAGCAGACAAGAGGTGGGACAGTATAATGAAAAACTGTTTTTT.